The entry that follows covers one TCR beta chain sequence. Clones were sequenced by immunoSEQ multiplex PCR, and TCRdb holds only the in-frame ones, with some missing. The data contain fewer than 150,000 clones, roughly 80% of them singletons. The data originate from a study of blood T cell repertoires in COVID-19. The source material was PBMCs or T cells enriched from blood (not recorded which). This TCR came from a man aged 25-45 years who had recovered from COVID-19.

The CDR3: CAWRRTGGWSGELFF. CDR3 in DNA: TGTGCCTGGAGGCGGACAGGGGGCTGGTCCGGGGAGCTGTTTTTT. V and J are TRBV30 and TRBJ2-2; 11 bases align to TRBD1. V dropped 3 bases and J dropped 6; count of bases not matched to a gene: 6. The CDR3 sequence is 15 residues long. Germline V gene lookup returns CDR1 GTSNPN and CDR2 SVGIG (reference sequence).